These 23 T cell receptor beta chains were all obtained from the same sample, sequenced in a study of PD-1 blockade in mismatch repair-deficient tumors. TCRdb's table, derived via immunoSEQ multiplex PCR, lists solely in-frame clones and lacks some. The table shows 40,000 or so clones, with roughly 83% occurring only once. The starting material was PBMCs, obtained 38 weeks after starting pembrolizumab. The origin of the receptors is an adult with mismatch repair-deficient cancer.

This clone turned up a few times. This chain connects TRBV10-3 to TRBJ2-1; possibly TRBD2 for D (5 bases). The germline V and J ends were trimmed by 0 bases and 2 bases, with 11 bases remaining between them. The CDR3 is 16 residues long. Germline assignment: CDR1 ENHRY and CDR2 SYGVKD. The CDR3 coding sequence is TGTGCCATCAGTGAGTCGATGGGGAGCGCCTACAATGAGCAGTTCTTC. Translation gives CAISESMGSAYNEQFF.

The chain is built from TRBV5-6 and TRBJ2-5; D unresolved. CDR3 size: 15 residues. Per the germline V gene, CDR1 is SGHDT and CDR2 is YYEEEE. Trimming took 0 bases from V and 4 from J, leaving 13 bases between them. DNA of the CDR3: TGTGCCAGCAGCTTGGTGGGTGGTGGCGGAGAGACCCAGTACTTC. Translating gives CASSLVGGGGETQYF.

This clone has only one observation. The chain couples TRBV6-4 to TRBJ1-4, with 7 bases lining up with TRBD1. Trimming at V came to 3 bases and at J to 2 bases, leaving 6 bases not matched to a gene. The CDR3 sequence is 16 residues long. Germline CDR1 reads MRHNA; CDR2 reads SNTAGT. CDR3 DNA: TGTGCCAGCAGTGAAACAGGGGAAGCCACTAATGAAAAACTGTTTTTT. Residues: CASSETGEATNEKLFF.

This clone was seen more than once but under ten times. The chain employs TRBV19 and TRBJ2-7; TRBD1 is a possible D gene (6 bases). The ends were cut back, 5 bases at V and 0 bases at J, with 14 bases in the middle. The CDR3 loop spans 15 amino acids. The germline V gene has CDR1 LNHDA and CDR2 SQIVND (reference sequence). The CDR3 bases are TGTGCCAGTAGTCCAGACAGGACCTACTCCTACGAGCAGTACTTC. This translates into CASSPDRTYSYEQYF.

The chain is built from TRBV2 and TRBJ2-1; unclear D gene. The germline V gene has CDR1 SNHLY and CDR2 FYNNEI. This CDR3 region has 12 residues. V was pared by 3 bases and J by 7 bases, with 7 bases between. The CDR3 region is CASSDPLNEQFF. DNA of the CDR3: TGTGCCAGCAGTGACCCACTGAATGAGCAGTTCTTC.

The V call is TRBV7-9, the J call TRBJ1-1; D may be TRBD1 (6 bases). V lost 1 base to trimming and J lost 1 base, with 7 bases between them. Germline CDR1 SEHNR, CDR2 FQNEAQ (reference sequence). The CDR3 contains 14 residues. This chain's CDR3 is CASSLEGQNTEAFF. The CDR3 bases are TGTGCCAGCAGCTTAGAGGGACAGAACACTGAAGCTTTCTTT.

This clone was counted once. V and J are TRBV18 and TRBJ1-4; D might be TRBD1 (5 bases). V was cut by 0 bases and J by 10 bases, with 12 bases left in between. Germline loops: CDR1 KGHSH, CDR2 LQKENI. The CDR3 has 14 residues. The CDR3 protein is CASSPPPDGGKLFF. CDR3 sequence (DNA): TGTGCCAGCTCACCACCGCCCGACGGGGGAAAACTGTTTTTT. Based on the CDR3 plus reference TRBV18 and TRBJ1-4, the full variable domain is NAGVMQNPRHLVRRRGQEARLRCSPMKGHSHVYWYRQLPEEGLKFMVYLQKENIIDESGMPKERFSAEFPKEGPSILRIQQVVRGDSAAYFCASSPPPDGGKLFFGSGTQLSVL.

This chain joins TRBV9 and TRBJ2-1, with 10 bases fitting TRBD2. V lost 6 bases, J lost 7 bases, and 7 bases stayed unmatched. The germline gives CDR1 SGDLS, CDR2 YYNGEE. The CDR3 length is 14 residues. The CDR3 DNA reads as TGTGCCAGCATGGGAGCGGGAGGGTGGAATGAGCAGTTCTTC. Translation: CASMGAGGWNEQFF.

V gene TRBV5-1 combines with J gene TRBJ2-5; 10 nucleotides match TRBD1. Germline-derived CDR1 and CDR2 are SGHRS and YFSETQ. The CDR3 runs 15 residues. V gave up 6 bases and J gave up 3 bases; unmatched junction bases: 8. In nucleotides, the CDR3 is TGCGCCAGCACCTCTGGGGGGACAGGGGAAGAGACCCAGTACTTC. This encodes CASTSGGTGEETQYF. Complete variable domain (other parts from reference TRBV5-1 and TRBJ2-5): KAGVTQTPRYLIKTRGQQVTLSCSPISGHRSVSWYQQTPGQGLQFLFEYFSETQRNKGNFPGRFSGRQFSNSRSEMNVSTLELGDSALYLCASTSGGTGEETQYFGPGTRLLVL.

The chain recombines TRBV27 with TRBJ1-4; 10 nucleotides match TRBD1. V was pared by 6 bases and J by 4 bases, with 5 bases of the junction left unmatched. CDR3 length equals 15 residues. Germline CDR1 reads MNHEY; CDR2 reads SMNVEV (reference sequence). This chain's CDR3 is CASSRRDRGNEKLFF. The CDR3, as DNA: TGTGCCAGCAGCCGTAGGGACAGGGGTAATGAAAAACTGTTTTTT.

V gene TRBV11-3 combines with J gene TRBJ2-1; possible D gene TRBD2, 5 bases. This CDR3 spans 15 amino acids. V lost 4 bases and J 7 bases, leaving 17 bases between the germline ends. Germline V gives CDR1 SGHNT, CDR2 YENEEA. CDR3 sequence reads: CASSSDYEGGNEQFF. The CDR3 coding sequence is TGTGCCAGCAGCTCCGACTATGAGGGTGGTAATGAGCAGTTCTTC.

The chain carries TRBV5-6 and TRBJ1-5, with a possible D match to TRBD1 (5 bases). This CDR3 region has 14 residues. Germline-derived CDR1 and CDR2 are SGHDT and YYEEEE. V lost 4 bases, J lost 7 bases, and 15 bases lay in between. The CDR3 DNA reads as TGTGCCAGCAGCGTCAGGGAGGTGAACCAGCCCCAGCATTTT. It codes for CASSVREVNQPQHF.

The chain recombines TRBV18 with TRBJ2-1, with 8 bases aligning to TRBD1. The CDR3 runs 15 residues. V was pared by 0 bases and J by 4 bases, with 2 bases of the junction left unmatched. Germline lookup yields CDR1 KGHSH and CDR2 LQKENI. The CDR3, as DNA: TGTGCCAGCTCACCACCGGGACAGGTTTACAATGAGCAGTTCTTC. Translated: CASSPPGQVYNEQFF.

The V gene is TRBV19, the J gene TRBJ1-4; 11 positions agree with TRBD1. Trimming took 6 bases from V and 8 from J; bases not matched to a gene: 11. Germline assignment: CDR1 LNHDA and CDR2 SQIVND (reference sequence). There are 16 residues in the CDR3. The CDR3 protein is CASSPGQGGNSEKLFF. The CDR3 nucleotides read TGTGCCAGTAGCCCGGGACAGGGGGGGAATAGCGAAAAACTGTTTTTT.

The gene calls are TRBV28 and TRBJ2-1, with D unclear. The CDR3 extends over 12 amino acids. V lost 3 bases and J lost 7, with 7 bases in between. Germline assignment: CDR1 MDHEN and CDR2 SYDVKM. CDR3 nucleotides: TGTGCCAGCAGTTTCCCCCAGAATGAGCAGTTCTTC. Translating gives CASSFPQNEQFF.

The V and J genes are TRBV7-2 and TRBJ2-7, with TRBD2 matching 10 bases. Unmatched junction bases numbered 8, after V lost 3 bases and J lost 3 bases. This CDR3 is built from 16 residues. From germline, CDR1 is SGHTA and CDR2 FQGNSA. The CDR3 bases are TGTGCCAGCAGCTTTAGTGGGGTAGCGGGGGGCTACGAGCAGTACTTC. It codes for CASSFSGVAGGYEQYF.

There are a few counts of this clone. J is TRBJ2-7 and V is TRBV12-5; D call uncertain. The CDR3 spans 16 residues. The germline V and J ends were trimmed by 1 base and 2 bases, with 15 bases remaining between them. Per the germline V gene, CDR1 is LGHNT and CDR2 is FRNRAP. CDR3: CASGLGTGRYPYEQYF. CDR3 DNA: TGTGCTAGTGGTTTGGGTACTGGCAGGTATCCCTACGAGCAGTACTTC.

This chain connects TRBV5-1 to TRBJ2-3; 12 bases line up with TRBD2. V lost 4 bases to trimming and J lost 1 base; unmatched junction nucleotides: 13. The CDR3 has 19 amino acids. CDR1 SGHRS and CDR2 YFSETQ come from the germline V gene. For the CDR3, the DNA is TGCGCCAGCAGCAGTATAAGGGGACTAGCGGGTCCGGGCACAGATACGCAGTATTTT. Protein sequence: CASSSIRGLAGPGTDTQYF.

About this clone: The sample carries other DNA sequences with the same CDR3. J is TRBJ2-3 and V is TRBV9, with 10 nucleotides matching TRBD2. CDR1 SGDLS and CDR2 YYNGEE come from the germline V gene. J lost 4 bases, V lost 3 bases, and 2 bases had no gene match. The CDR3 has 14 residues. The CDR3 spells CASSASGRADTQYF. DNA for the CDR3: TGTGCCAGCAGCGCGAGCGGGAGGGCAGATACGCAGTATTTT.

The sample holds one count of this clone. The chain is built from TRBV19 and TRBJ2-7, with TRBD1 matching 8 bases. V lost 1 base to trimming and J lost 2 bases; unmatched junction nucleotides: 1. The CDR3 length is 14 residues. Looked up from germline, CDR1 is LNHDA and CDR2 is SQIVND (reference sequence). CDR3 nucleotides: TGTGCCAGTAGTATAGGGGACAGGCCCTACGAGCAGTACTTC. Amino acids: CASSIGDRPYEQYF.

The chain couples TRBV2 to TRBJ1-1; 7 bases are shared with TRBD1. CDR3 length: 12 residues. Germline V gene lookup returns CDR1 SNHLY and CDR2 FYNNEI. V shed 8 bases, J shed 8 bases, and the junction held 8 bases outside the gene matches. The CDR3 DNA reads TGTGCCAGCCAAACCGGGACAGCCGAAGCTTTCTTT. Protein: CASQTGTAEAFF.

The chain carries TRBV7-9 and TRBJ2-3; TRBD2 aligns across 14 bases. CDR1 SEHNR and CDR2 FQNEAQ come from the germline V gene (reference sequence). Trimming cost V 4 bases and J 4 bases; bases outside gene matches: 4. This CDR3 is built from 16 residues. The CDR3 spells CASSSGLAGGADTQYF. In DNA, the CDR3 is TGTGCCAGCAGCTCCGGACTAGCGGGAGGTGCAGATACGCAGTATTTT.

This rearrangement joins TRBV5-6 to TRBJ2-1, with 10 bases that match TRBD2. V lost 0 bases to trimming and J lost 12 bases; unmatched junction nucleotides: 18. Per germline, CDR1 SGHDT and CDR2 YYEEEE. This CDR3 region has 18 residues. CDR3 nucleotides: TGTGCCAGCAGCTTGGATGGCAAGACTAGCGGGCCGTTTAGTGGGCAGTTCTTC. Its translation is CASSLDGKTSGPFSGQFF. The full variable domain, in which reference TRBV5-6 and TRBJ2-1 provide the parts outside the CDR3, is DAGVTQSPTHLIKTRGQQVTLRCSPKSGHDTVSWYQQALGQGPQFIFQYYEEEERQRGNFPDRFSGHQFPNYSSELNVNALLLGDSALYLCASSLDGKTSGPFSGQFFGPGTRLTVL.